The 22 T cell receptor beta chains in this list originate from one sample, sequenced in a study of shared clonotypes between healthy human individuals. Only CD45RO-negative cells positively selected for CCR7 counted as naive CD8 cells, so terminally differentiated effector memory CD45RA+ cells were excluded. Method: immunoSEQ multiplex PCR; TCRdb's copy keeps in-frame clones and lacks some. The sample has about 2 million clones; just under 95% are singletons. The sequencing input was naive CD8+ T cells sorted from blood. These receptors came from a young man in good health.

This clone was seen just once. This chain uses TRBV28 with TRBJ1-5; D not certain. Germline values: CDR1 MDHEN, CDR2 SYDVKM. V was pared by 2 bases and J by 9 bases, with 20 bases between. The CDR3 spans 16 residues. Here the CDR3 reads CASSLVPTGNQRPQHF. In DNA form, the CDR3 reads TGTGCCAGCAGTTTAGTTCCGACGGGCAATCAACGGCCCCAGCATTTT. Full variable domain (outside the CDR3, taken from reference TRBV28 and TRBJ1-5): DVKVTQSSRYLVKRTGEKVFLECVQDMDHENMFWYRQDPGLGLRLIYFSYDVKMKEKGDIPEGYSVSREKKERFSLILESASTNQTSMYLCASSLVPTGNQRPQHFGDGTRLSIL.

The table lists this clone with a count of one. The rearrangement joins TRBV29-1 to TRBJ1-1, with D uncertain. CDR1 and CDR2 from the germline V gene are SQVTM and ANQGSEA. Trimming took 7 bases from V and 0 from J, leaving 9 bases between them. CDR3 size: 12 residues. CDR3 amino acids: CSARRMNTEAFF. The CDR3 DNA is TGCAGCGCCCGAAGAATGAACACTGAAGCTTTCTTT.

The V call is TRBV9, the J call TRBJ1-1, with D possibly being TRBD1 (6 bases). Germline V gene data show CDR1 as SGDLS and CDR2 as YYNGEE. Trimming left V 1 base short and J 4 bases short, with 11 bases between. CDR3 length: 14 amino acids. This CDR3 is CASSVQGTGTEAFF. DNA for the CDR3: TGTGCCAGCAGCGTACAGGGGACGGGCACTGAAGCTTTCTTT. Looking up the rest from reference TRBV9 and TRBJ1-1 gives the full variable domain: DSGVTQTPKHLITATGQRVTLRCSPRSGDLSVYWYQQSLDQGLQFLIQYYNGEERAKGNILERFSAQQFPDLHSELNLSSLELGDSALYFCASSVQGTGTEAFFGQGTRLTVV.

The CDR3, as DNA: TGTGCCAGCAGTTACTCCCGGACAGCTTACAATGAGCAGTTCTTC. This encodes CASSYSRTAYNEQFF. The genes are TRBV6-5 and TRBJ2-1, with a weak D call TRBD1 (6 bases). CDR1 MNHEY and CDR2 SVGAGI come from the germline V gene. The CDR3 consists of 15 residues. V lost 0 bases to trimming and J lost 4 bases, with 10 bases between them.

This clone is a singleton in its sample. The rearrangement joins TRBV29-1 to TRBJ1-1; tentatively, D is TRBD1 (5 bases). V lost 3 bases and J lost 5, with 13 bases in between. This CDR3 comprises 13 residues. The germline V gene encodes CDR1 SQVTM and CDR2 ANQGSEA. CDR3 DNA sequence: TGCAGCGTTGACAGGGTATCGGAGACTGAAGCTTTCTTT. Its translation: CSVDRVSETEAFF.

The chain's CDR3 is CASSPLGTGYEQYF. The CDR3, as DNA: TGTGCCAGCAGTCCCCTCGGGACAGGGTACGAGCAGTACTTC. This rearrangement joins TRBV28 to TRBJ2-7, with TRBD1 matching 9 bases. This CDR3 is built from 14 residues. Germline loops: CDR1 MDHEN, CDR2 SYDVKM. V lost 5 bases and J lost 4; bases outside the gene matches: 6.

The rearrangement joins TRBV6-5 to TRBJ1-4; D is possibly TRBD1 (6 bases). This CDR3 region has 15 residues. CDR1 MNHEY and CDR2 SVGAGI come from the germline V gene. The V end was cut by 2 bases, the J end by 7 bases, with 14 bases between. CDR3 nucleotide sequence: TGTGCCAGCAGTTACAATATTGGGACACCTGAAAAACTGTTTTTT. The encoded protein is CASSYNIGTPEKLFF.

The rearrangement uses TRBV27 and TRBJ2-2; 8 nucleotides match TRBD2. Germline V gene data show CDR1 as MNHEY and CDR2 as SMNVEV (reference sequence). Trimming at V came to 7 bases and at J to 5 bases, leaving 9 bases not matched to a gene. This CDR3 comprises 15 residues. DNA for the CDR3: TGTGCCAGCACCCTGGGGGGCGGGGGGACCGGGGAGCTGTTTTTT. As protein: CASTLGGGGTGELFF.

V and J are TRBV27 and TRBJ2-5, with 10 bases lining up with TRBD2. The germline V gene has CDR1 MNHEY and CDR2 SMNVEV (reference sequence). The CDR3 has 18 amino acids. The junction had 15 bases not matched to a gene; V was cut back by 3 bases and J by 5 bases. CDR3 loop: CASSFLQLAGGHGETQYF. The CDR3 region has the DNA TGTGCCAGCAGTTTCCTACAATTAGCGGGGGGCCATGGGGAGACCCAGTACTTC.

The gene calls are TRBV4-3 and TRBJ2-3, with D uncertain. The ends were cut back, 0 bases at V and 2 bases at J, with 9 bases in the middle. Germline CDR1 and CDR2: LGHNA and YSLEER. CDR3 length equals 15 residues. The CDR3 reads CASSQDLRATDTQYF. The DNA of the CDR3 is TGCGCCAGCAGCCAAGATCTGAGAGCCACAGATACGCAGTATTTT.

The chain has TRBV5-6 and TRBJ2-5, with 7 bases lining up with TRBD1. The CDR3 is 14 residues long. Per germline, CDR1 SGHDT and CDR2 YYEEEE. V was clipped by 2 bases and J by 5 bases; unmatched bases: 6. The CDR3 reads CASSFPTGLETQYF. CDR3 bases: TGTGCCAGCAGCTTCCCGACAGGGCTGGAGACCCAGTACTTC.

The V call is TRBV29-1, the J call TRBJ2-1, with D perhaps TRBD1 (5 bases). This CDR3 has 12 residues. CDR1 and CDR2 (germline): SQVTM, ANQGSEA. Trimming left V 5 bases short and J 5 bases short, with 10 bases between. CDR3 coding DNA: TGCAGCGTTCAAACAGGAGACAATGAGCAGTTCTTC. Translating it yields CSVQTGDNEQFF.

The V call is TRBV6-5, the J call TRBJ1-1; D not certain. CDR3 length equals 14 residues. CDR1 MNHEY and CDR2 SVGAGI come from the germline V gene. Between the trimmed V and J ends, which lost 4 bases and 6 bases, there was a span of 15 bases. CDR3 residues: CASSSGSWGSEAFF. The DNA of the CDR3 is TGTGCCAGCAGTTCCGGGAGTTGGGGATCTGAAGCTTTCTTT.

This chain uses TRBV6-1 with TRBJ1-2; 8 bases are a match to TRBD1. CDR1 is MNHNS and CDR2 is SASEGT in the germline V gene. The CDR3 contains 13 residues. V dropped 10 bases and J dropped 5; count of bases not matched to a gene: 9. CDR3 sequence: CANETDREYGYTF. Written as DNA, the CDR3 is TGTGCCAACGAGACGGACAGGGAGTATGGCTACACCTTC.

DNA of the CDR3: TGTGCCAGCAGCGAGCCGGGGGGCTATGGCTACACCTTC. Its protein is CASSEPGGYGYTF. The chain carries TRBV11-3 and TRBJ1-2, with D perhaps matching TRBD1 (5 bases). The CDR3 has 13 residues. The germline CDR1 and CDR2 sequences are SGHNT and YENEEA. V lost 5 bases and J lost 4, with 11 bases in between.

The rearrangement uses TRBV28 and TRBJ2-7, with D possibly TRBD2 on 5 matching bases. Trimming took off 3 bases at V and 6 bases at J, with 15 bases between the two ends. This CDR3 is 14 amino acids long. From germline, CDR1 is MDHEN and CDR2 SYDVKM. The CDR3 here is CASSFVGEAGEQYF. DNA of the CDR3: TGTGCCAGCAGTTTTGTCGGGGAAGCTGGCGAGCAGTACTTC. The variable domain in full, completed from reference TRBV28 and TRBJ2-7, reads DVKVTQSSRYLVKRTGEKVFLECVQDMDHENMFWYRQDPGLGLRLIYFSYDVKMKEKGDIPEGYSVSREKKERFSLILESASTNQTSMYLCASSFVGEAGEQYFGPGTRLTVT.

The V call is TRBV7-9, the J call TRBJ2-5, with 8 bases fitting TRBD2. The CDR3 loop spans 15 amino acids. V gave up 5 bases and J gave up 5 bases; unmatched junction bases: 10. Germline lookup yields CDR1 SEHNR and CDR2 FQNEAQ (reference sequence). CDR3 sequence reads: CASSPRNSGEETQYF. The CDR3 DNA sequence: TGTGCCAGCAGCCCCCGGAATAGCGGGGAGGAGACCCAGTACTTC.

As for this clone: This sample includes further DNA sequences coding for the same CDR3. This chain connects TRBV27 to TRBJ2-7; the D gene could be TRBD1 or TRBD2 (5 bases each). The length of the CDR3 is 14 residues. Per the germline V gene, CDR1 is MNHEY and CDR2 is SMNVEV (reference sequence). V was pared by 2 bases and J by 3 bases, with 11 bases between. The CDR3 coding sequence is TGTGCCAGCAGTTTACGGGGCGAGAGCTACGAGCAGTACTTC. Encoded protein: CASSLRGESYEQYF.

V gene TRBV4-1 combines with J gene TRBJ2-5; D remains unclear. Germline loops: CDR1 MGHRA, CDR2 YSYEKL. The CDR3 loop spans 14 amino acids. V lost 6 bases and J lost 5, with 16 bases in between. The DNA for the CDR3 is TGCGCCAGCAGTCCCCCAGGAGCCCAGGAGACCCAGTACTTC. Its translation is CASSPPGAQETQYF.

The count of this clone is one. V gene TRBV4-3 combines with J gene TRBJ1-4, with 7 bases lining up with TRBD1. Germline lookup yields CDR1 LGHNA and CDR2 YSLEER. The CDR3 runs 16 residues. The J segment lost 7 bases and the V segment lost 2 bases, leaving 10 bases of the junction unmatched. The CDR3 region has the DNA TGCGCCAGCAGCCAACTCACAGGGGTAGAGGGTGAAAAACTGTTTTTT. This translates into CASSQLTGVEGEKLFF.

The genes are TRBV28 and TRBJ2-7, with D possibly TRBD2 on 6 matching bases. V lost 5 bases to trimming and J lost 3 bases, with 14 bases between them. The germline gives CDR1 MDHEN, CDR2 SYDVKM. The CDR3 covers 14 residues. The CDR3 reads CASSPRDFFYEQYF. CDR3 sequence (DNA): TGTGCCAGCAGTCCACGGGACTTTTTCTACGAGCAGTACTTC.

This clone was seen more than once but under ten times. The V call is TRBV2, the J call TRBJ1-1, with D maybe TRBD1 (5 bases). The germline V and J ends were trimmed by 6 bases and 6 bases, with 14 bases remaining between them. The CDR3 contains 13 residues. CDR1 is SNHLY, CDR2 FYNNEI, per germline. The CDR3 DNA is TGTGCCAGCAGAAGGGACTCCTCTCCTGAAGCTTTCTTT. Translation: CASRRDSSPEAFF.